This T cell receptor beta chain is drawn from a study of blood T cell repertoires in COVID-19. The germline CDR1 and CDR2 sequences are SNHLY and FYNNEI. V shed 7 bases, J shed 0 bases, and the junction held 1 base outside the gene matches. The CDR3 runs 14 residues. Assay used: immunoSEQ multiplex PCR; TCRdb lists only in-frame clones, some missing. The profile covers 200,000 to 250,000 clones, with roughly 89% appearing a single time and less than 7% taken by the ten largest. The table lists this clone with a count of one. Sequencing used PBMCs or T cells enriched from blood (not recorded which). This receptor was obtained from a woman aged 40 to 50 who had recovered from COVID-19. J is TRBJ2-1 and V is TRBV2, with 9 bases that match TRBD2. CDR3 DNA sequence: TGTGCCAGCACTAGCGGGGCCTCCTACAATGAGCAGTTCTTC. Translation gives CASTSGASYNEQFF.